The 27 T cell receptor beta chains given below trace back to one sample, sequenced in a study of T cells after yellow fever vaccination. MiXCR, run by TCRdb on the 5' RACE reads, gives a single entry per CDR3 protein. In the table there are 300,000 or so distinct CDR3 sequences, roughly 8.6% of which are singletons. Sequencing was performed on PBMCs, taken roughly 47 days after the first yellow fever vaccination. These receptors were obtained from a man between 18 and 29 years old who received the YFV17D yellow fever vaccine.

Many counts were recorded for this clonotype. The rearrangement uses TRBV5-1 and TRBJ2-3, with D possibly matching TRBD2 (5 bases). This CDR3 region has 14 residues. With 5 bases removed from V and 0 bases from J, the gap between germline ends came to 10 bases. Per germline, CDR1 SGHRS and CDR2 YFSETQ. The CDR3 bases are TGCGCCAGCAGTGTGGGAGTTAGCACAGATACGCAGTATTTT. Translating gives CASSVGVSTDTQYF.

The rearrangement joins TRBV4-3 to TRBJ2-1; 15 positions agree with TRBD2. Trimming cost V 4 bases and J 6 bases; bases outside gene matches: 7. Germline CDR1 reads LGHNA; CDR2 reads YSLEER. The CDR3 consists of 17 residues. This CDR3 is CASSPRTSGGAGNEQFF. CDR3 bases: TGCGCCAGCAGCCCGCGGACTAGCGGGGGGGCTGGCAATGAGCAGTTCTTC.

This clonotype was counted between two and nine times. The chain carries TRBV20-1 and TRBJ2-3; tentative D call: TRBD1 (6 bases). Per germline, CDR1 DFQATT and CDR2 SNEGSKA (reference sequence). V lost 2 bases, J lost 1 base, and 10 bases lay in between. This CDR3 is built from 14 residues. The DNA of the CDR3 is TGCAGTGCTAGATCAGGGGCTGGCACAGATACGCAGTATTTT. Translation: CSARSGAGTDTQYF.

This clonotype was counted ten times or more. The rearrangement joins TRBV12-3 or TRBV12-4 to TRBJ2-1; D is tentatively TRBD1 or TRBD2 (6 bases each). CDR3 size: 15 residues. V was pared by 10 bases and J by 5 bases, with 21 bases between. CDR3 residues: CATAGGQIDDNEQFF. In nucleotides, the CDR3 is TGTGCCACCGCCGGGGGCCAGATTGATGACAATGAGCAGTTCTTC.

The rearrangement joins TRBV7-2 to TRBJ1-2; D is ambiguous. Trimming shortened V by 1 base and J by 4 bases, and 7 bases separated the two germline ends. The germline gives CDR1 SGHTA, CDR2 FQGNSA. This CDR3 comprises 13 residues. Written as DNA, the CDR3 is TGTGCCAGCAGCTTAGACCCGGTCTATGGCTACACCTTC. Translated, it gives CASSLDPVYGYTF.

In this sample, this clonotype turned up a few times. This sequence joins TRBV12-3 or TRBV12-4 and TRBJ1-4; 7 bases map to TRBD1. The V and J ends lost 6 bases and 5 bases, in that order; junction bases with no gene match: 6. This CDR3 comprises 14 residues. The CDR3 region is CASRPTGVNEKLFF. CDR3 coding DNA: TGTGCCAGCAGGCCCACAGGGGTAAATGAAAAACTGTTTTTT.

This clonotype was picked up a small number of times. The gene calls are TRBV6-5 and TRBJ2-4; a weak D match, TRBD2 (7 bases). Trimming removed 2 bases at V and 4 bases at J, with 12 bases between. Germline V lookup: CDR1 MNHEY, CDR2 SVGAGI. CDR3 length equals 15 residues. The CDR3 region has the DNA TGTGCCAGCAGTTACGGGGGGGCGTCGAAAAACATTCAGTACTTC. As protein: CASSYGGASKNIQYF.

This chain uses TRBV10-1 with TRBJ2-5; 7 bases map to TRBD2. Looked up from germline, CDR1 is WNHNN and CDR2 is SYGVQD (reference sequence). The V and J ends lost 3 bases and 5 bases, in that order; junction bases with no gene match: 6. The CDR3 runs to 14 residues. Here the CDR3 reads CASSDSASGETQYF. The CDR3 nucleotides read TGCGCCAGCAGTGATTCCGCTAGCGGTGAGACCCAGTACTTC.

The table lists this clonotype with many counts. The CDR3 DNA is TGTGCCAGCACAGGGAACACTGAAGCTTTCTTT. It specifies CASTGNTEAFF. This chain uses TRBV2 with TRBJ1-1; unclear D gene. CDR1 and CDR2 (germline): SNHLY, FYNNEI. The CDR3 runs to 11 residues. V lost 7 bases and J 1 base, leaving 4 bases between the germline ends. Together with reference TRBV2 and TRBJ1-1, the CDR3 gives the full variable domain: EPEVTQTPSHQVTQMGQEVILRCVPISNHLYFYWYRQILGQKVEFLVSFYNNEISEKSEIFDDQFSVERPDGSNFTLKIRSTKLEDSAMYFCASTGNTEAFFGQGTRLTVV.

This clonotype was seen at least ten times. The gene calls are TRBV4-3 and TRBJ2-3; D gene ambiguous. Trimming left V 0 bases short and J 4 bases short, with 8 bases between. Germline V gene data show CDR1 as LGHNA and CDR2 as YSLEER. This CDR3 has 14 residues. The DNA for the CDR3 is TGCGCCAGCAGCCAAGATCTGAACGCAGATACGCAGTATTTT. It yields the protein CASSQDLNADTQYF.

V is TRBV5-6 and J is TRBJ2-5; 7 positions match TRBD1. The CDR3 covers 14 residues. Germline V gene lookup returns CDR1 SGHDT and CDR2 YYEEEE. J gave up 2 bases and V 0 bases, and 1 base lay outside the gene matches. CDR3 DNA: TGTGCCAGCAGCTTGGAGGGACAGCAAGAGACCCAGTACTTC. Residues: CASSLEGQQETQYF.

A few counts support this clonotype. The V gene is TRBV23-1, the J gene TRBJ1-1, with a possible D match to TRBD1 (5 bases). TRBV23-1 qualifies as an ORF whose function is uncertain. V gave up 3 bases and J gave up 0 bases, with 11 bases separating them. The CDR3 totals 15 residues. The CDR3: CASSHTQELNTEAFF. The CDR3, as DNA: TGCGCCAGCAGTCACACACAGGAACTGAACACTGAAGCTTTCTTT.

The table lists this clonotype with a few counts. The rearrangement joins TRBV18 to TRBJ2-3, with TRBD2 matching 15 bases. This CDR3 region has 20 residues. CDR1 KGHSH and CDR2 LQKENI come from the germline V gene. J was trimmed by 1 base and V by 3 bases; bases with no gene match: 11. The CDR3 nucleotides read TGTGCCAGCTCACCTCGGGGGACTAGCGGGGGGCTCACGCGCACAGATACGCAGTATTTT. The encoded protein is CASSPRGTSGGLTRTDTQYF. Combining the CDR3 with reference TRBV18 and TRBJ2-3 gives the whole variable domain NAGVMQNPRHLVRRRGQEARLRCSPMKGHSHVYWYRQLPEEGLKFMVYLQKENIIDESGMPKERFSAEFPKEGPSILRIQQVVRGDSAAYFCASSPRGTSGGLTRTDTQYFGPGTRLTVL.

This clonotype was observed at least ten times. The genes are TRBV9 and TRBJ2-7; maybe TRBD2 (5 bases). CDR1 and CDR2 (germline): SGDLS, YYNGEE. The CDR3 is 13 amino acids. The V end lost 4 bases, the J end lost 0 bases, and 8 bases lay between the germline ends. CDR3: CASSSGSSYEQYF. The CDR3 DNA reads TGTGCCAGCAGCTCGGGGAGCTCCTACGAGCAGTACTTC.

The rearrangement uses TRBV7-2 and TRBJ2-2, with D possibly being TRBD1 (6 bases). The V gene lost 5 bases and the J gene lost 1 base, with 11 bases spanning the gap. This CDR3 is 15 amino acids long. Per germline, CDR1 SGHTA and CDR2 FQGNSA. The CDR3: CASSPRTVNTGELFF. The CDR3 bases are TGTGCCAGCAGCCCCCGGACAGTGAACACCGGGGAGCTGTTTTTT. Full variable domain (outside the CDR3, taken from reference TRBV7-2 and TRBJ2-2): GAGVSQSPSNKVTEKGKDVELRCDPISGHTALYWYRQSLGQGLEFLIYFQGNSAPDKSGLPSDRFSAERTGGSVSTLTIQRTQQEDSAVYLCASSPRTVNTGELFFGEGSRLTVL.

At least ten counts were recorded for this clonotype. The CDR3 nucleotides read TGTGCCACCAGCAGAGATCCCGTTAAGGTTCTCGACTACACCTTC. It specifies CATSRDPVKVLDYTF. This chain uses TRBV15 with TRBJ1-2; the D is unclear. Germline CDR1 LNHNV, CDR2 YYDKDF (reference sequence). The V end was cut by 0 bases, the J end by 10 bases, with 18 bases between. The CDR3 loop spans 15 amino acids.

This clonotype was detected a few times. The chain is built from TRBV29-1 and TRBJ2-1; the match to TRBD2 covers 11 bases. Germline loops: CDR1 SQVTM, CDR2 ANQGSEA. This CDR3 region has 15 residues. The V segment lost 6 bases and the J segment 3 bases; nucleotides outside the gene matches: 7. Written as DNA, the CDR3 is TGCAGCGTGACCCTAGCGGGGGGTCTCTACAATGAGCAGTTCTTC. This translates into CSVTLAGGLYNEQFF.

The gene calls are TRBV7-2 and TRBJ1-2; D uncertain. From germline, CDR1 is SGHTA and CDR2 FQGNSA. This CDR3 has 13 residues. Trimming pared 1 base from V and 5 bases from J, leaving 8 bases between. DNA for the CDR3: TGTGCCAGCAGCTTAGGACGGCAGTATGGCTACACCTTC. Its translation is CASSLGRQYGYTF.

The chain joins TRBV4-1 to TRBJ2-1, with a possible D match to TRBD1 (6 bases). The V end lost 4 bases, the J end lost 7 bases, and 14 bases lay between the germline ends. The CDR3 spans 14 residues. Germline loops: CDR1 MGHRA, CDR2 YSYEKL. In nucleotides, the CDR3 is TGCGCCAGCAGCCTCAGTAGGGGGTTAAATGAGCAGTTCTTC. It yields the protein CASSLSRGLNEQFF.

The count of this clonotype is one. J is TRBJ2-5 and V is TRBV7-2; D is perhaps TRBD1 or TRBD2 (5 bases each). Per the germline V gene, CDR1 is SGHTA and CDR2 is FQGNSA. Trimming stripped 5 bases from V and 4 bases from J, with 17 bases between. CDR3 length: 15 residues. The CDR3 reads CASSPREGIRETQYF. The CDR3, as DNA: TGTGCCAGCAGCCCCCGAGAGGGGATAAGAGAGACCCAGTACTTC.

This clonotype has more than one count but fewer than ten. The chain uses TRBV6-2 or TRBV6-3 and TRBJ2-2, with D perhaps matching TRBD1 (5 bases). The CDR3 has 13 amino acids. Trimming shortened V by 6 bases and J by 3 bases, and 8 bases separated the two germline ends. The V gene's germline CDR1 is MNHEY and CDR2 SVGEGT. The chain's CDR3 is CASSDSYTGELFF. CDR3 nucleotide sequence: TGTGCCAGCAGCGACAGTTACACCGGGGAGCTGTTTTTT.

This sequence joins TRBV7-2 and TRBJ2-3, with 12 bases lining up with TRBD2. The CDR3 extends over 17 amino acids. Germline CDR1 reads SGHTA; CDR2 reads FQGNSA. The V segment lost 1 base and the J segment 6 bases; nucleotides outside the gene matches: 8. The CDR3 nucleotides read TGTGCCAGCAGCTTAGGGCCTAGCGGGGGGGCCAGTGATACGCAGTATTTT. Translated: CASSLGPSGGASDTQYF. Supplemented by reference TRBV7-2 and TRBJ2-3, the full variable domain reads GAGVSQSPSNKVTEKGKDVELRCDPISGHTALYWYRQSLGQGLEFLIYFQGNSAPDKSGLPSDRFSAERTGGSVSTLTIQRTQQEDSAVYLCASSLGPSGGASDTQYFGPGTRLTVL.

This clonotype was detected only a few times. The chain joins TRBV5-5 to TRBJ2-5; D might be TRBD1 or TRBD2, each matching 5 bases. CDR1 is SGHKS and CDR2 is YYEKEE in the germline V gene (reference sequence). This CDR3 comprises 14 residues. Trimming shortened V by 0 bases and J by 2 bases, and 8 bases separated the two germline ends. CDR3 residues: CASSLDWGQETQYF. CDR3 nucleotide sequence: TGTGCCAGCAGCTTGGACTGGGGGCAAGAGACCCAGTACTTC.

There are many counts of this clonotype. At one end the junction does not follow the germline gene, possibly because of a read error. This sequence joins TRBV5-1 and TRBJ2-3; possible D gene TRBD2, 6 bases. The germline CDR1 and CDR2 sequences are SGHRS and YFSETQ. This CDR3 region has 12 residues. The CDR3 sequence is CASSLAADTQYF. In DNA form, the CDR3 reads TGTGCCAGCAGCTTAGCGGCAGATACGCAGTATTTT.

This clonotype came up many times. This chain uses TRBV28 with TRBJ1-2; 10 nucleotides align to TRBD1. V gave up 4 bases and J gave up 5 bases; unmatched junction bases: 13. The CDR3 is 17 residues long. CDR1 and CDR2 (germline): MDHEN, SYDVKM. The CDR3 sequence is CASSSPDQTGGLYGYTF. DNA for the CDR3: TGTGCCAGCAGTTCCCCGGATCAGACAGGGGGCCTTTATGGCTACACCTTC.

The chain uses TRBV4-3 and TRBJ2-1, with 8 bases lining up with TRBD2. There are 15 residues in the CDR3. Germline lookup yields CDR1 LGHNA and CDR2 YSLEER. J lost 7 bases, V lost 0 bases, and 5 bases had no gene match. The CDR3 loop is CASSQEERGWNEQFF. DNA of the CDR3: TGCGCCAGCAGCCAAGAAGAGCGGGGGTGGAATGAGCAGTTCTTC.

This chain connects TRBV5-1 to TRBJ2-7; D might be TRBD2 (5 bases). Germline V gene lookup returns CDR1 SGHRS and CDR2 YFSETQ. The CDR3 covers 19 residues. Trimming shortened V by 4 bases and J by 1 base, and 27 bases separated the two germline ends. CDR3 residues: CASSMVRYSDLRGSYEQYV. Written as DNA, the CDR3 is TGCGCCAGCAGCATGGTTCGGTACAGCGACCTCCGCGGGTCCTACGAGCAGTACGTC.